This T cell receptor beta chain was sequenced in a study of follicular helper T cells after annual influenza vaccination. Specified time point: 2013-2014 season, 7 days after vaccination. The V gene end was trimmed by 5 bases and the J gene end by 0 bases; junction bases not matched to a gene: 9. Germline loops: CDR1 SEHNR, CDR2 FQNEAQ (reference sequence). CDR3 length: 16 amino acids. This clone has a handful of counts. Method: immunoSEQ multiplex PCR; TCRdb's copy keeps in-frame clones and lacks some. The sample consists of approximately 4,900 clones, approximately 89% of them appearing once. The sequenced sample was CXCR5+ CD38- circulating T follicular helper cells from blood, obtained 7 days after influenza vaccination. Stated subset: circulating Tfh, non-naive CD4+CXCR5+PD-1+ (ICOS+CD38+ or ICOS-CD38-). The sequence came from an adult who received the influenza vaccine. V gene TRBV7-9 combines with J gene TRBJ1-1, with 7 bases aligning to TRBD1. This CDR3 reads CASSPHRGGMNTEAFF. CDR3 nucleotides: TGTGCCAGCAGCCCTCACAGGGGCGGAATGAACACTGAAGCTTTCTTT.